The 17 T cell receptor beta chains below all came from one sample that was sequenced in a study of T cell repertoires in cytomegalovirus infection. TCRdb called the reads again in MiXCR, with one record for every CDR3 protein. The repertoire holds nearly 650,000 distinct CDR3 sequences, with less than 25% as singletons. The specimen sequenced was CD8+ T cells from PBMCs. Source of these receptors: a human donor in good health (CMV status not recorded). Some clones in this sample may be carry-over from other donors' samples.

A note on this clonotype: A read error is possible here, since a much larger clone lies one base away. The chain links TRBV7-9 to TRBJ2-7, with 8 bases that match TRBD1. The CDR3 contains 19 residues. Germline assignment: CDR1 SEHNR and CDR2 FQNEAQ (reference sequence). With 4 bases clipped from V and 2 bases from J, the junction kept 19 bases outside the gene matches. For the CDR3, the DNA is TGTGCCAGCAGCTCAACCTTCCGGGACAGGAGCAACACTACCTACGAGCAGTACGTC. As protein: CASSSTFRDRSNTTYEQYV.

This clonotype was counted ten times or more. The gene calls are TRBV7-9 and TRBJ2-1; D possibly corresponds to TRBD1 (5 bases). Per germline, CDR1 SEHNR and CDR2 FQNEAQ (reference sequence). The CDR3 sequence is 16 residues long. Trimming took off 2 bases at V and 8 bases at J, with 19 bases between the two ends. CDR3: CASSLPNNRPKDEQFF. CDR3 in DNA: TGTGCCAGCAGCTTACCTAATAACAGGCCAAAGGATGAGCAGTTCTTC.

This clonotype was seen a few times. The V and J genes are TRBV7-9 and TRBJ2-1; D ambiguous. V was pared by 2 bases and J by 0 bases, with 8 bases between. The V gene's germline CDR1 is SEHNR and CDR2 FQNEAQ (reference sequence). This CDR3 has 15 residues. The CDR3 DNA reads as TGTGCCAGCAGCTTATACTCAGGCTCCTACAATGAGCAGTTCTTC. It encodes CASSLYSGSYNEQFF.

This clonotype was detected ten times or more. This sequence joins TRBV7-2 and TRBJ1-2; D may be TRBD1 (5 bases). V shed 1 base and J shed 4 bases, with 16 bases lying between them. The CDR3 consists of 16 residues. CDR1 is SGHTA, CDR2 FQGNSA, per germline. The CDR3: CASSLDRTFALYGYTF. As DNA, the CDR3 is TGTGCCAGCAGCTTAGATAGGACATTCGCCCTCTATGGCTACACCTTC.

The rearrangement joins TRBV9 to TRBJ2-2, with a weak D call TRBD1 (5 bases). The CDR3 runs to 15 residues. Germline assignment: CDR1 SGDLS and CDR2 YYNGEE. Trimming took 5 bases from V and 1 from J, leaving 12 bases between them. CDR3 bases: TGTGCCAGCAGTTTGACAGACTTGAACACCGGGGAGCTGTTTTTT. Its translation: CASSLTDLNTGELFF.

There are a few counts of this clonotype. The rearrangement uses TRBV27 and TRBJ2-7, with 8 nucleotides matching TRBD2. Germline CDR1 reads MNHEY; CDR2 reads SMNVEV (reference sequence). The CDR3 has 14 amino acids. V shed 7 bases and J 4 bases; nucleotides not matched to a gene: 9. The DNA for the CDR3 is TGTGCCAGCACTCCCACGGGGGGGCGATACGAGCAGTACTTC. It translates to CASTPTGGRYEQYF.

There are many counts of this clonotype. The gene calls are TRBV28 and TRBJ2-3, with 7 positions matching TRBD1. The junction had 9 bases not matched to a gene; V was cut back by 5 bases and J by 7 bases. The CDR3 extends over 14 amino acids. Germline CDR1 MDHEN, CDR2 SYDVKM. The CDR3 bases are TGTGCCAGCAGTCCTATAACAGGGGACAATACGCAGTATTTT. Translating gives CASSPITGDNTQYF.

This clonotype was observed a handful of times. This rearrangement joins TRBV14 to TRBJ2-2; D remains unclear. The CDR3 spans 14 residues. Trimming removed 0 bases at V and 5 bases at J, with 7 bases between. Germline lookup yields CDR1 SGHDN and CDR2 FVKESK. DNA for the CDR3: TGTGCCAGCAGCCAAGATGCACTAACCGGGGAGCTGTTTTTT. Its protein is CASSQDALTGELFF.

The J gene is TRBJ2-1, the V gene TRBV13; TRBD2 matches at 7 bases. The germline V gene has CDR1 PRHDT and CDR2 FYEKMQ (reference sequence). Trimming took 8 bases from V and 7 from J; bases not matched to a gene: 11. This CDR3 contains 14 residues. This CDR3 is CASVSGLGRNEQFF. CDR3 sequence (DNA): TGTGCCAGCGTCTCCGGACTAGGGAGGAATGAGCAGTTCTTC.

This clonotype was found a few times. The chain employs TRBV19 and TRBJ2-1; D gene unclear. The CDR3 sequence is 12 residues long. Germline lookup yields CDR1 LNHDA and CDR2 SQIVND (reference sequence). The V gene lost 3 bases and the J gene lost 8 bases, with 8 bases spanning the gap. The CDR3 DNA is TGTGCCAGTAGTATTAGACGGGATGAGCAGTTCTTC. This sequence encodes CASSIRRDEQFF.

This clonotype was picked up many times. J is TRBJ2-1 and V is TRBV7-8; the D is unclear. There are 15 residues in the CDR3. V lost 5 bases to trimming and J lost 4 bases, with 15 bases between them. Germline lookup yields CDR1 SGHVS and CDR2 FQNEAQ. CDR3: CASSPFLDGYNEQFF. The DNA of the CDR3 is TGTGCCAGCAGCCCCTTTTTGGACGGTTACAATGAGCAGTTCTTC.

The sample holds many counts of this clonotype. The chain has TRBV12-3 or TRBV12-4 and TRBJ2-4, with 10 bases fitting TRBD1. The trim removed 5 bases at V and 0 bases at J, leaving 10 bases unmatched. The CDR3 totals 18 residues. CDR3 in amino acids: CASSGQGDSPKAKNIQYF. The DNA for the CDR3 is TGTGCCAGCAGTGGACAGGGGGATTCCCCAAAAGCCAAAAACATTCAGTACTTC.

The gene calls are TRBV7-2 and TRBJ1-2, with 8 bases fitting TRBD1. CDR1 is SGHTA, CDR2 FQGNSA, per germline. V lost 5 bases to trimming and J lost 6 bases; unmatched junction nucleotides: 8. This CDR3 has 14 amino acids. CDR3 loop: CASSNRLTGDGYTF. Written as DNA, the CDR3 is TGTGCCAGCAGCAACCGTTTGACAGGGGATGGCTACACCTTC.

CDR3: CASSRSGTATGELFF. CDR3 coding DNA: TGTGCCAGCAGTCGATCCGGGACAGCCACCGGGGAGCTGTTTTTT. This chain connects TRBV28 to TRBJ2-2, with 7 bases that match TRBD1. Germline assignment: CDR1 MDHEN and CDR2 SYDVKM. V shed 5 bases and J 4 bases; nucleotides not matched to a gene: 7. This CDR3 comprises 15 residues.

This clonotype turned up a few times. The chain joins TRBV6-6 to TRBJ2-5, with 7 bases that match TRBD1. The CDR3 has 17 residues. CDR1 and CDR2 from the germline V gene are MNHNY and SVGAGI (reference sequence). V lost 2 bases, J lost 0 bases, and 9 bases stayed unmatched. The CDR3 protein is CASSYHPGQPYQETQYF. The CDR3 nucleotides are TGTGCCAGCAGTTACCATCCGGGACAGCCGTACCAAGAGACCCAGTACTTC.

The sample holds many counts of this clonotype. The chain employs TRBV6-2 or TRBV6-3 and TRBJ2-7; D is perhaps TRBD1 (6 bases). This CDR3 region has 14 residues. CDR1 and CDR2 from the germline V gene are MNHEY and SVGEGT. Trimming shortened V by 7 bases and J by 0 bases, and 13 bases separated the two germline ends. The CDR3 spells CASTDSPSSYEQYV. The CDR3 DNA follows: TGTGCCAGCACGGACAGTCCTTCCTCCTACGAGCAGTACGTC.

This clonotype was seen many times. This chain links TRBV12-3 or TRBV12-4 with TRBJ1-2; D unclear. The CDR3 has 13 amino acids. Trimming cost V 7 bases and J 4 bases, with 13 bases left between them. CDR3 amino acids: CASTFNRVYGYTF. CDR3 nucleotides: TGTGCCAGCACCTTTAACCGAGTCTATGGCTACACCTTC.